This T cell receptor beta chain comes out of a study of blood T cell repertoires in COVID-19. The CDR3 extends over 12 amino acids. Trimming cost V 3 bases and J 5 bases, with 8 bases left between them. Participants spanned ages about 18 to 95 years and resided in roughly 22 US areas. Regarding this clone: Additional DNA sequences in this sample encode the identical CDR3.

Sequencing was performed with immunoSEQ multiplex PCR; in TCRdb, only in-frame clones are kept and a portion is missing. The sample consists of roughly 220,000 clones, about 87% of them appearing once. The sample consisted of PBMCs or T cells enriched from blood (not recorded which). The receptor was derived from a woman aged 30 to 39 who had recovered from COVID-19. The chain combines TRBV12-3 or TRBV12-4 with TRBJ2-7; D is undetermined. CDR3 DNA: TGTGCCAGCAGTTTTTCCGGTAACGAGCAGTACTTC. Residues: CASSFSGNEQYF.